The 17 T cell receptor beta chains below were found in one sample sequenced in a study of T cell repertoires in cytomegalovirus infection. The antigens for these receptors are not known. TCRdb re-called the reads with MiXCR, one entry per CDR3 protein. The profile shows roughly 990,000 distinct CDR3 sequences, 31% of them singletons. Sample: cultured CD8+ T cells from PBMCs, taken from culture after CMV antigen stimulation. The origin of the receptors is a human donor in good health (CMV status not recorded). Some clones in this sample may be carry-over from other donors' samples.

This clonotype has only a few counts. The V gene is TRBV6-1, the J gene TRBJ2-7; no definite D call. The CDR3 covers 13 residues. Germline values: CDR1 MNHNS, CDR2 SASEGT. Trimming took off 1 base at V and 1 base at J, with 5 bases between the two ends. DNA of the CDR3: TGTGCCAGCAGTGAAGTTATATCCTACGAGCAGTACGTC. Its protein is CASSEVISYEQYV.

The rearrangement uses TRBV4-3 and TRBJ2-5; D possibly corresponds to TRBD1 (8 bases). CDR1 is LGHNA and CDR2 is YSLEER in the germline V gene. V lost 1 base and J lost 5, with 14 bases in between. The CDR3 is 15 residues long. The CDR3 protein is CASSQGQGREETQYF. DNA of the CDR3: TGCGCCAGCAGCCAAGGACAGGGGAGGGAGGAGACCCAGTACTTC.

This chain connects TRBV10-3 to TRBJ2-1, with D uncertain. V shed 6 bases and J shed 0 bases, with 9 bases lying between them. Germline assignment: CDR1 ENHRY and CDR2 SYGVKD. The CDR3 totals 14 residues. The CDR3 DNA sequence: TGTGCCATCAGGGAAGAAAGCTCCTACAATGAGCAGTTCTTC. Translation gives CAIREESSYNEQFF.

The chain joins TRBV9 to TRBJ2-3; D gene unclear. Trimming stripped 0 bases from V and 8 bases from J, with 10 bases between. The CDR3 runs to 13 residues. CDR1 is SGDLS and CDR2 is YYNGEE in the germline V gene. The CDR3, as DNA: TGTGCCAGCAGCGTAGGGTCCCATCCTACGCAGTATTTT. It encodes CASSVGSHPTQYF. Using reference TRBV9 and TRBJ2-3 for the parts outside the CDR3, the full variable domain is DSGVTQTPKHLITATGQRVTLRCSPRSGDLSVYWYQQSLDQGLQFLIQYYNGEERAKGNILERFSAQQFPDLHSELNLSSLELGDSALYFCASSVGSHPTQYFGPGTRLTVL.

This clonotype was detected a few times. V and J are TRBV20-1 and TRBJ2-1; 8 bases are shared with TRBD2. V lost 2 bases and J lost 5; bases outside the gene matches: 5. Per the germline V gene, CDR1 is DFQATT and CDR2 is SNEGSKA (reference sequence). The CDR3 consists of 14 residues. CDR3 loop: CSARRGGQDNEQFF. CDR3 bases: TGCAGTGCTAGACGGGGGGGCCAAGACAATGAGCAGTTCTTC.

The table lists this clonotype with a few counts. V gene TRBV14 combines with J gene TRBJ1-3; D is ambiguous. Germline V gives CDR1 SGHDN, CDR2 FVKESK. V lost 3 bases and J lost 0, with 6 bases in between. The CDR3 is made up of 14 amino acids. CDR3 region: CASSQTDSGNTIYF. The CDR3 DNA is TGTGCCAGCAGCCAGACGGACTCTGGAAACACCATATATTTT. Full variable domain (rest looked up from reference TRBV14 and TRBJ1-3): EAGVTQFPSHSVIEKGQTVTLRCDPISGHDNLYWYRRVMGKEIKFLLHFVKESKQDESGMPNNRFLAERTGGTYSTLKVQPAELEDSGVYFCASSQTDSGNTIYFGEGSWLTVV.

This clonotype showed up just a few times. In DNA form, the CDR3 reads TGCGCCAGCAGCCAAAACGGACTTAGCAATCAGCCCCAGCATTTT. It encodes CASSQNGLSNQPQHF. The chain recombines TRBV4-1 with TRBJ1-5; D not certain. This CDR3 spans 15 amino acids. V lost 2 bases to trimming and J lost 0 bases, with 8 bases between them. The V gene's germline CDR1 is MGHRA and CDR2 YSYEKL.

The chain recombines TRBV27 with TRBJ1-2, with 9 bases fitting TRBD1. V was pared by 5 bases and J by 0 bases, with 4 bases of the junction left unmatched. Germline V gene data show CDR1 as MNHEY and CDR2 as SMNVEV (reference sequence). The CDR3 runs 15 residues. CDR3 DNA: TGTGCCAGCAGTGCACAGGGGGCGGCTAACTATGGCTACACCTTC. Its translation: CASSAQGAANYGYTF.

The chain carries TRBV19 and TRBJ2-1; no clear D gene. The CDR3 sequence is 16 residues long. Germline CDR1 reads LNHDA; CDR2 reads SQIVND (reference sequence). V lost 9 bases to trimming and J lost 7 bases, with 25 bases between them. CDR3 region: CASSHEKGILRNEQFF. Written as DNA, the CDR3 is TGTGCCAGCTCTCACGAGAAGGGAATCTTGAGGAATGAGCAGTTCTTC.

This clonotype was seen at least ten times. Here the CDR3 DNA reads TGTGCCAGCGACGGGTCCTACGAGCAGTACGTC. This codes for CASDGSYEQYV. The chain has TRBV2 and TRBJ2-7; D ambiguous. Looked up from germline, CDR1 is SNHLY and CDR2 is FYNNEI. The CDR3 contains 11 residues. V shed 8 bases and J shed 1 base, with 6 bases lying between them.

This clonotype was seen only a few times. V and J are TRBV7-9 and TRBJ1-4; TRBD1 is a possible D gene (6 bases). This CDR3 spans 15 amino acids. Germline CDR1 and CDR2: SEHNR and FQNEAQ (reference sequence). Trimming removed 3 bases at V and 5 bases at J, with 13 bases between. CDR3: CASSFPGQRNEKLFF. The CDR3 DNA sequence: TGTGCCAGCAGCTTCCCCGGACAGAGGAATGAAAAACTGTTTTTT.

This clonotype was observed at least ten times. This chain links TRBV7-2 with TRBJ1-3, with D possibly being TRBD1 (5 bases). Germline CDR1 SGHTA, CDR2 FQGNSA. Trimming removed 1 base from V and 4 bases from J, with 17 bases in between. The CDR3 totals 17 residues. CDR3 residues: CASSLEYMEGPGNTIYF. CDR3 DNA: TGTGCCAGCAGCTTAGAGTACATGGAGGGGCCCGGAAACACCATATATTTT. Together with reference TRBV7-2 and TRBJ1-3, the CDR3 gives the full variable domain: GAGVSQSPSNKVTEKGKDVELRCDPISGHTALYWYRQSLGQGLEFLIYFQGNSAPDKSGLPSDRFSAERTGGSVSTLTIQRTQQEDSAVYLCASSLEYMEGPGNTIYFGEGSWLTVV.

The rearrangement joins TRBV7-6 to TRBJ1-2; D ambiguous. CDR3 size: 14 residues. The V gene lost 1 base and the J gene lost 7 bases, with 13 bases spanning the gap. CDR1 and CDR2 (germline): SGHVS, FNYEAQ. The CDR3 is CASSLVVGSPGYTF. DNA for the CDR3: TGTGCCAGCAGCTTAGTTGTGGGATCCCCTGGCTACACCTTC.

This clonotype appeared many times. The CDR3 DNA sequence: TGTGCCAGCAGCTTACCGCCTGGACAGGCGAACACTGAAGCTTTCTTT. Encoded protein: CASSLPPGQANTEAFF. The rearrangement uses TRBV7-9 and TRBJ1-1; TRBD1 matches at 7 bases. Germline CDR1 and CDR2: SEHNR and FQNEAQ (reference sequence). Trimming cost V 2 bases and J 1 base; bases outside gene matches: 7. The CDR3 runs 16 residues.

In its sample, this clonotype was seen a few times. V gene TRBV12-3 or TRBV12-4 combines with J gene TRBJ2-7; D may be TRBD1 or TRBD2 (5 bases each). The CDR3 is 15 residues long. The V end was cut by 7 bases, the J end by 3 bases, with 19 bases between. The CDR3 DNA reads TGTGCCAGCACTCCCGGGCCGGGGCAGGGCTACGAGCAGTACTTC. It yields the protein CASTPGPGQGYEQYF.

CDR3 sequence reads: CASAESGPYEQYF. CDR3 coding DNA: TGTGCCAGCGCTGAGTCAGGACCCTACGAGCAGTACTTC. The rearrangement links TRBV2 to TRBJ2-7, with no clear D. Germline-derived CDR1 and CDR2 are SNHLY and FYNNEI. Trimming took 8 bases from V and 2 from J, leaving 13 bases between them. This CDR3 is built from 13 residues.

The gene calls are TRBV7-3 and TRBJ1-2, with TRBD1 as a possible D gene (6 bases). Trimming removed 4 bases at V and 0 bases at J, with 15 bases between. The length of the CDR3 is 16 residues. Germline CDR1 SGHTA, CDR2 FQGTGA. As DNA, the CDR3 is TGTGCCAGCAGCTCTCAGGACAGACCGCCTAACTATGGCTACACCTTC. Its protein is CASSSQDRPPNYGYTF.